Listed below are T cell receptor beta chains from one sample, sequenced in a study of blood T cell repertoires in COVID-19. Repertoires were generated with immunoSEQ multiplex PCR, while TCRdb's copy carries only in-frame clones and drops some. This table holds 200,000 to 300,000 clones, more than 75% found once. Sequenced material: peripheral blood. All receptors derive from a woman aged 55 to 70 who had recovered from COVID-19. CDR3s include the opening cysteine and the closing phenylalanine or tryptophan. The D gene is left open where the match is weak. The size field is filled for only some rows; it gives once, few, many or a size class.

TRBV3-1/TRBV3-2,.,TRBJ2-2,.,CASSQDVVAGTGELFF,TGTGCCAGCAGCCAAGATGTGGTAGCCGGGACCGGGGAGCTGTTTTTT
TRBV3-1/TRBV3-2,.,TRBJ2-7,.,CASSHSGDEQYF,TGTGCCAGCAGCCATTCCGGGGACGAGCAGTACTTC
TRBV3-1/TRBV3-2,.,TRBJ1-5,TRBD1,CASSLGTAQSNQPQHF,TGTGCCAGCAGCCTCGGGACAGCCCAGAGCAATCAGCCCCAGCATTTT
TRBV28,.,TRBJ1-4,TRBD1,CASSSTGQGGEKLFF,TGTGCCAGCAGTTCCACGGGACAGGGTGGGGAAAAACTGTTTTTT
TRBV5-1,few,TRBJ2-7,TRBD1,CASSLKMGQGFNIEQYF,TGCGCCAGCAGCTTGAAGATGGGACAGGGTTTTAATATCGAGCAGTACTTC
TRBV5-4,.,TRBJ2-5,TRBD2,CASINSGGPAASETQYF,TGTGCCAGCATCAATAGCGGGGGGCCAGCGGCGAGTGAGACCCAGTACTTC
TRBV4-2,.,TRBJ2-5,TRBD2,CASSPGRGASVETQYF,TGTGCCAGCAGCCCGGGGCGGGGGGCCTCAGTTGAGACCCAGTACTTC
TRBV28,.,TRBJ2-6,.,CASITTGANVLTF,TGTGCCAGCATTACTACTGGGGCCAACGTCCTGACTTTC
TRBV2,.,TRBJ2-2,.,CASSAWQGNTGELFF,TGTGCCAGCAGTGCTTGGCAGGGTAACACCGGGGAGCTGTTTTTT
TRBV5-4,.,TRBJ1-2,.,CASSLGQDNYGYTF,TGTGCCAGCAGCTTGGGTCAGGATAACTATGGCTACACCTTC
TRBV6-5,.,TRBJ2-5,TRBD2,CASRRTSGYQETQYF,TGTGCCAGCCGTAGGACTAGCGGGTACCAAGAGACCCAGTACTTC
TRBV9,once,TRBJ1-4,TRBD1,CASSRGQGATNEKLFF,TGTGCCAGCAGCCGGGGACAGGGCGCAACTAATGAAAAACTGTTTTTT
TRBV27,.,TRBJ1-4,.,CASGSWTEAHRTNEKLFF,TGTGCCAGCGGGTCATGGACAGAGGCGCATCGGACTAATGAAAAACTGTTTTTT
TRBV7-2,.,TRBJ1-1,TRBD1,CASSWTGETEAFF,TGTGCCAGCAGCTGGACAGGGGAAACTGAAGCTTTCTTT
TRBV28,.,TRBJ2-3,TRBD1,CASRGDGTAGFNTQYF,TGTGCCAGCAGGGGGGACGGGACAGCAGGGTTTAATACGCAGTATTTT
TRBV4-2,.,TRBJ1-6,.,CASSLLLEGRNSPLHF,TGTGCCAGCAGCCTCCTCCTCGAGGGGAGGAATTCACCCCTCCACTTT
TRBV3-1/TRBV3-2,.,TRBJ1-1,.,CASSTKAGRPTNTEAFF,TGTGCCAGCAGTACGAAGGCCGGCAGGCCCACGAACACTGAAGCTTTCTTT
TRBV6-6,.,TRBJ2-1,.,CATGTLSYNEQFF,TGTGCCACCGGGACACTCTCCTACAATGAGCAGTTCTTC
TRBV5-4,.,TRBJ2-3,.,CASSLWGGRTDTQYF,TGTGCCAGCAGCTTGTGGGGGGGGCGAACAGATACGCAGTATTTT
TRBV6-5,.,TRBJ1-2,TRBD1,CASSYTGGDGYTF,TGTGCCAGCAGTTACACAGGGGGAGATGGCTACACCTTC
TRBV28,.,TRBJ2-5,TRBD1,CASRRTGVQETQYF,TGTGCCAGCAGGAGGACAGGCGTCCAAGAGACCCAGTACTTC
TRBV5-1,.,TRBJ1-4,TRBD1,CASSLDRDGEKLFF,TGCGCCAGCAGCCTAGACAGGGACGGGGAAAAACTGTTTTTT
TRBV7-2,.,TRBJ1-6,.,CASSPAGRGSYNSPLHF,TGTGCCAGCAGCCCCGCCGGTAGGGGGTCCTATAATTCACCCCTCCACTTT
TRBV3-1/TRBV3-2,once,TRBJ2-3,.,CASSRGHRDTQYF,TGTGCCAGCAGCCGGGGACACCGAGATACGCAGTATTTT
TRBV4-1,.,TRBJ1-3,.,CASSQEVSSGNTIYF,TGCGCCAGCAGCCAAGAGGTCAGCTCTGGAAACACCATATATTTT
TRBV4-2,.,TRBJ1-2,.,CASSQDRAENYGYTF,TGTGCCAGCAGCCAAGATAGAGCTGAGAACTATGGCTACACCTTC
TRBV20-1,.,TRBJ2-6,.,CSASGLSGANVLTF,TGCAGTGCTAGTGGGCTCTCTGGGGCCAACGTCCTGACTTTC
TRBV9,.,TRBJ1-4,TRBD1,CASSPPGQGREKLFF,TGTGCCAGCAGCCCACCGGGACAGGGCCGTGAAAAACTGTTTTTT
TRBV7-2,.,TRBJ2-1,.,CASSFPGGSSYNEQFF,TGTGCCAGCAGCTTCCCTGGTGGCAGCTCCTACAATGAGCAGTTCTTC
TRBV6-6,.,TRBJ1-1,.,CASSYPTGENTEAFF,TGTGCCAGCAGTTACCCTACCGGGGAGAACACTGAAGCTTTCTTT
TRBV11-2,.,TRBJ2-5,.,CASSANSLGETQYF,TGTGCCAGCAGCGCAAACTCCTTGGGCGAGACCCAGTACTTC
TRBV7-2,.,TRBJ1-5,.,CASSLEQFSNQPQHF,TGTGCCAGCAGCTTAGAACAGTTTAGCAATCAGCCCCAGCATTTT
TRBV28,.,TRBJ1-3,TRBD1,CASRLRQGGNTIYF,TGTGCCAGCAGACTTAGACAGGGGGGAAACACCATATATTTT
TRBV7-2,.,TRBJ2-3,TRBD2,CASSSSGGLTDTQYF,TGTGCCAGCAGCTCTAGCGGGGGCCTCACAGATACGCAGTATTTT
TRBV9,.,TRBJ2-5,.,CASSVGRQETQYF,TGTGCCAGCAGCGTAGGGCGGCAGGAGACCCAGTACTTC
TRBV6-1,once,TRBJ1-4,.,CASSESGGGGEKLFF,TGTGCCAGCAGTGAAAGTGGGGGCGGGGGTGAAAAACTGTTTTTT
TRBV7-9,.,TRBJ1-3,TRBD1,CASSRGQALMGNTIYF,TGTGCCAGCAGCCGAGGACAGGCCTTAATGGGAAACACCATATATTTT
TRBV7-2,.,TRBJ2-5,.,CASSWTRGEETQYF,TGTGCCAGCAGCTGGACTAGGGGGGAAGAGACCCAGTACTTC
TRBV7-2,.,TRBJ1-3,TRBD1,CASSLRTGIRNTIYF,TGTGCCAGCAGCCTTCGGACAGGGATTAGAAACACCATATATTTT
TRBV7-2,.,TRBJ1-3,.,CASSLVEGNTIYF,TGTGCCAGCAGCTTAGTGGAGGGGAACACCATATATTTT
TRBV6-2/TRBV6-3,.,TRBJ2-3,TRBD2,CASSTTLAGGTDTQYF,TGTGCCAGCAGTACAACCCTAGCGGGGGGCACAGATACGCAGTATTTT
TRBV7-9,.,TRBJ2-7,TRBD2,CASSLAPSGGSYEQYF,TGTGCCAGCAGCTTAGCTCCTAGCGGGGGATCCTACGAGCAGTACTTC
TRBV4-1,once,TRBJ2-3,.,CASSQGPRDTQYF,TGCGCCAGCAGCCAAGGGCCTAGGGATACGCAGTATTTT
TRBV27,.,TRBJ2-7,TRBD1,CASSPPPWTGSEQYF,TGTGCCAGCAGTCCCCCCCCATGGACAGGTTCCGAGCAGTACTTC
TRBV3-1/TRBV3-2,.,TRBJ2-1,TRBD2,CASSPIAGYYNEQFF,TGTGCCAGCAGCCCAATAGCGGGGTACTACAATGAGCAGTTCTTC
TRBV6-5,.,TRBJ1-2,TRBD1,CASTRDSNYGYTF,TGTGCCAGCACCCGGGACAGCAACTATGGCTACACCTTC
TRBV7-2,many,TRBJ1-1,.,CASSLVGGNTEAFF,TGTGCCAGCAGCTTAGTAGGAGGGAACACTGAAGCTTTCTTT
TRBV28,.,TRBJ1-6,TRBD1,CASSLPGQGGGYNSPLHF,TGTGCCAGCAGTTTACCAGGACAGGGTGGGGGCTATAATTCACCCCTCCACTTT
TRBV28,.,TRBJ2-2,TRBD1,CASSSLGQEPWELFF,TGTGCCAGCAGTTCGTTGGGACAGGAGCCTTGGGAGCTGTTTTTT
TRBV19,.,TRBJ2-7,.,CASSIAVRLAYEQYF,TGTGCCAGTAGTATAGCCGTAAGACTAGCCTACGAGCAGTACTTC
TRBV6-1,.,TRBJ1-4,.,CASSEDPGDDEKLFF,TGTGCCAGCAGTGAAGACCCAGGGGATGATGAAAAACTGTTTTTT
TRBV7-6,.,TRBJ1-6,TRBD1,CASSLSGQGLSPLHF,TGTGCCAGCAGCTTATCGGGACAGGGGTTATCACCCCTCCACTTT
TRBV14,.,TRBJ2-7,.,CASSQPSGANPKAPYEQYF,TGTGCCAGCAGCCAACCCTCAGGGGCAAACCCCAAGGCCCCCTACGAGCAGTACTTC